This T cell receptor beta chain was sequenced in a study of shared clonotypes between healthy human individuals. Sorted subsets were amplified in replicate PCRs using 200 ng DNA, 30,000 to 35,000 T cell genomes. Clones were read by immunoSEQ multiplex PCR, and TCRdb kept only the in-frame ones, dropping some. This sample carries 2 million to 2.5 million clones, just under 95% of them seen once, and the ten largest clones take approximately 0.41%. Those who donated, Caucasian adults without exception, all lived in Nashville, Tennessee. There are 17 residues in the CDR3. Between the trimmed V and J ends, which lost 1 base and 6 bases, there was a span of 21 bases. In germline, CDR1 is LNHNV, CDR2 YYDKDF (reference sequence). This clone was counted a single time.

The source of this sequence is a man younger than 35 in good health. Some clones in this sample may be carry-over from other donors' samples. Sequenced: naive CD4+ T cells from PBMCs. Regarding subset: CD45RA+ positively selected. This chain links TRBV15 with TRBJ1-1; D perhaps matches TRBD1 (6 bases). CDR3 region: CATSRGPYGTTSSEAFF. The DNA of the CDR3 is TGTGCCACCAGCAGAGGTCCTTACGGGACAACGTCATCTGAAGCTTTCTTT.